This T cell receptor beta chain comes out of a study of shared clonotypes between healthy human individuals. In the study overall: Each donor had three CD4 naive, three CD4 memory, two CD8 naive and one CD8 memory plate.

Only one count was recorded for this clone. Its target is unknown. The protocol was immunoSEQ multiplex PCR, while the TCRdb copy is restricted to in-frame clones and leaves out a portion. The repertoire includes about 680,000 clones, 60% to 80% of them detected once, and 1.8% sits in the top ten. Study results and limitations: Though the depth was large, rarefaction showed that sorted-subset sequencing was incomplete.

There were no recent acute infections or vaccinations among the donors, who were healthy HIV-negative adults. Specimen: memory CD4+ T cells sorted from blood. As for subset: CD45RA-negative fraction. This clonotype was obtained from a woman in her twenties or thirties in good health.

The CDR3 DNA follows: TGTGCCAGTAGCATAACGTCCTTTTACACTGAAGCTTTCTTT. As protein: CASSITSFYTEAFF. This sequence joins TRBV19 and TRBJ1-1; no clear D. The length of the CDR3 is 14 residues. V lost 6 bases and J lost 3, with 14 bases in between. Germline-derived CDR1 and CDR2 are LNHDA and SQIVND (reference sequence).